This entry features one T cell receptor beta chain sequence. TCRdb's table, derived via immunoSEQ multiplex PCR, lists solely in-frame clones and lacks some. Of under 100,000 clones in the sample, roughly four fifths were seen once. Trimming pared 5 bases from V and 0 bases from J, leaving 11 bases between. The CDR3 sequence is 15 residues long. Per germline, CDR1 ENHRY and CDR2 SYGVKD. This record belongs to a study of CD8 T cell repertoires and HIV-1 epitope variants. The genes are TRBV10-3 and TRBJ1-3; D is unclear. The source is a male donor with HIV. Input material: uncultured baseline CD8+ T cells from peripheral blood mononuclear cells (PBMCs). The chain's CDR3 is CAISSAGFSGNTIYF. The CDR3 DNA reads as TGTGCCATCAGTTCGGCCGGCTTCTCTGGAAACACCATATATTTT.